Shown below are 18 T cell receptor beta chains from a single sample sequenced in a study of T cells after yellow fever vaccination. TCRdb redid the calling of the 5' RACE reads with MiXCR, one entry per CDR3 protein. In the table there are 100,000 to 150,000 distinct CDR3 sequences, 6.5% to 8% of which are singletons. This material consisted of CD4+ T cells sorted from PBMCs, taken more than 8 days after the first yellow fever vaccination. The receptors originated from a man between 18 and 35 years old who received the YFV17D yellow fever vaccine.

This clonotype was detected only once. The chain joins TRBV20-1 to TRBJ2-2, with D perhaps matching TRBD1 (5 bases). The CDR3 consists of 18 residues. Germline loops: CDR1 DFQATT, CDR2 SNEGSKA (reference sequence). The CDR3 loop is CWGHVAGLVLYNTGELFF. In DNA, the CDR3 is TGCTGGGGCCACGTCGCAGGGTTGGTGCTGTATAACACCGGGGAGCTGTTTTTT.

A word on this clonotype: Being one base from a much bigger clone, this may be a read error. The chain joins TRBV10-3 to TRBJ2-1; D gene ambiguous. Trimming cost V 10 bases and J 8 bases, with 12 bases left between them. Germline-derived CDR1 and CDR2 are ENHRY and SYGVKD. The CDR3 has 11 amino acids. The CDR3 nucleotides read TGTGCCACCAGCGCGTCTGATGAGCAGTTCTTC. Its protein product is CATSASDEQFF.

This clonotype was detected ten times or more. This rearrangement joins TRBV11-2 to TRBJ2-1, with 7 nucleotides matching TRBD1. V lost 5 bases to trimming and J lost 2 bases; unmatched junction nucleotides: 9. The CDR3 has 16 residues. Per germline, CDR1 SGHAT and CDR2 FQNNGV. The CDR3 is CASSTLQGSTYNEQFF. The CDR3 DNA is TGTGCCAGCAGCACTCTACAGGGGTCGACCTACAATGAGCAGTTCTTC.

This clonotype was recorded at least ten times. The V call is TRBV25-1, the J call TRBJ2-7; D is possibly TRBD2 (5 bases). CDR3 length equals 15 residues. CDR1 and CDR2 (germline): MGHDK, SYGVNS. V lost 4 bases and J lost 7, with 20 bases in between. CDR3 DNA sequence: TGTGCCAGCAGTGGAGGGCGGGCGACCCTACGGGAGCAGTACTTC. It is translated as CASSGGRATLREQYF.

This clonotype was detected ten times or more. The chain has TRBV5-1 and TRBJ2-2; D is undetermined. The V end lost 2 bases, the J end lost 8 bases, and 7 bases lay between the germline ends. Germline CDR1 is SGHRS and CDR2 is YFSETQ. This CDR3 contains 12 residues. The CDR3 region has the DNA TGCGCCAGCAGCTTATCTGGTGGGGAGCTGTTTTTT. Translated, it gives CASSLSGGELFF.

In its sample, this clonotype was seen a few times. The CDR3 sequence is CALGVGNQETQYF. The CDR3 DNA reads as TGTGCTCTCGGGGTTGGAAACCAAGAGACCCAGTACTTC. The chain joins TRBV10-3 to TRBJ2-5; possible D gene TRBD2, 5 bases. Germline V gives CDR1 ENHRY, CDR2 SYGVKD. This CDR3 spans 13 amino acids.

This clonotype has more than one count but fewer than ten. The CDR3 here is CASSERGPSTDTQYF. DNA for the CDR3: TGTGCCAGTTCAGAGCGAGGACCGAGCACAGATACGCAGTATTTT. The rearrangement uses TRBV19 and TRBJ2-3, with D unclear. V lost 8 bases and J lost 0, with 15 bases in between. The CDR3 contains 15 residues. CDR1 LNHDA and CDR2 SQIVND come from the germline V gene (reference sequence). The variable domain in full, completed from reference TRBV19 and TRBJ2-3, reads DGGITQSPKYLFRKEGQNVTLSCEQNLNHDAMYWYRQDPGQGLRLIYYSQIVNDFQKGDIAEGYSVSREKKESFPLTVTSAQKNPTAFYLCASSERGPSTDTQYFGPGTRLTVL.

This clonotype has at least ten counts. This chain connects TRBV3-1 to TRBJ2-3; D remains ambiguous. From germline, CDR1 is LGHDT and CDR2 YNNKEL (reference sequence). V shed 1 base and J shed 8 bases, with 13 bases lying between them. The CDR3 extends over 14 amino acids. In nucleotides, the CDR3 is TGTGCCAGCAGCCAAGTGATTGGTGATGGTACGCAGTATTTT. Translation: CASSQVIGDGTQYF.

This clonotype was recorded many times. J is TRBJ2-7 and V is TRBV11-2; D unresolved. Trimming took off 1 base at V and 2 bases at J, with 9 bases between the two ends. Germline V CDR1 and CDR2: SGHAT, FQNNGV. The CDR3 runs to 14 residues. CDR3 DNA sequence: TGTGCCAGCAGCTTAGGCACGGGCCCCTACGAGCAGTACGTC. Residues: CASSLGTGPYEQYV.

The sample holds many counts of this clonotype. This sequence joins TRBV5-1 and TRBJ2-5; the D call may be TRBD1 or TRBD2 (5 bases each). V dropped 8 bases and J dropped 2 bases, with 16 bases sitting between them. The CDR3 is 14 amino acids. Per germline, CDR1 SGHRS and CDR2 YFSETQ. The CDR3 sequence is CASQKGTEQETQYF. The CDR3 nucleotides read TGCGCCAGTCAAAAGGGGACGGAACAAGAGACCCAGTACTTC.

This chain joins TRBV23-1 and TRBJ1-1; D not resolved. TRBV23-1 is classed as an ORF, of uncertain function. Trimming pared 7 bases from V and 12 bases from J, leaving 12 bases between. CDR3 size: 10 residues. As DNA, the CDR3 is TGCGCCAGCACCGAGACGGGTTCTTTCTTT. Translating it yields CASTETGSFF.

In this sample, this clonotype turned up many times. This sequence joins TRBV18 and TRBJ2-3; D not resolved. This CDR3 contains 14 residues. CDR1 KGHSH and CDR2 LQKENI come from the germline V gene. V dropped 3 bases and J dropped 0 bases, with 7 bases sitting between them. This CDR3 is CASSPRSSTDTQYF. The CDR3 region has the DNA TGTGCCAGCTCACCGCGGTCCAGCACAGATACGCAGTATTTT.

This clonotype has a count of ten or more. The rearrangement links TRBV29-1 to TRBJ1-1; D unresolved. Per germline, CDR1 SQVTM and CDR2 ANQGSEA. Between the trimmed V and J ends, which lost 2 bases and 0 bases, there was a span of 4 bases. CDR3 length: 12 residues. The chain's CDR3 is CSVERVNTEAFF. In nucleotides, the CDR3 is TGCAGCGTTGAACGGGTGAACACTGAAGCTTTCTTT.

The rearrangement links TRBV12-3 or TRBV12-4 to TRBJ2-2; D unclear. The germline V and J ends were trimmed by 0 bases and 9 bases, with 11 bases remaining between them. The CDR3 extends over 14 amino acids. CDR3 amino acids: CASSLALLPRELFF. CDR3 sequence (DNA): TGTGCCAGCAGTTTAGCGCTACTTCCGAGGGAGCTGTTTTTT.

This clonotype was seen ten or more times. V and J are TRBV4-1 and TRBJ2-1, with 12 bases matching TRBD2. Germline CDR1 reads MGHRA; CDR2 reads YSYEKL. The ends lost 0 bases at V and 8 bases at J; junction bases unmatched: 11. The CDR3 is 18 residues long. CDR3 DNA: TGCGCCAGCAGCCAAGATCAGACTAGCGGGGGTATCAGTTATGAGCAGTTCTTC. Residues: CASSQDQTSGGISYEQFF.

This clonotype occurred a few times. The chain couples TRBV18 to TRBJ2-4; D ambiguous. Germline V gene data show CDR1 as KGHSH and CDR2 as LQKENI. This CDR3 spans 17 amino acids. The germline V and J ends were trimmed by 0 bases and 0 bases, with 12 bases remaining between them. The DNA for the CDR3 is TGTGCCAGCTCACCACCGAATAGGTTCCTAGCCAAAAACATTCAGTACTTC. It translates to CASSPPNRFLAKNIQYF.

The CDR3 coding sequence is TGTGCCAGCAGCTCCCCCTGCCGGGACAGGGACTACGAGCAGTACGTC. Translating gives CASSSPCRDRDYEQYV. The gene calls are TRBV7-3 and TRBJ2-7; 9 nucleotides align to TRBD1. CDR1 is SGHTA, CDR2 FQGTGA, per germline. V trimming: 4 bases; J trimming: 3 bases; junction bases outside the gene matches: 10. The CDR3 runs to 16 residues.

In this sample, this clonotype turned up many times. The V and J genes are TRBV5-1 and TRBJ2-5; possibly TRBD2 for D (6 bases). The CDR3 has 13 residues. V lost 4 bases to trimming and J lost 7 bases, with 14 bases between them. Looked up from germline, CDR1 is SGHRS and CDR2 is YFSETQ. The CDR3 sequence: CASSAGPPGTQYF. As DNA, the CDR3 is TGCGCCAGCAGCGCGGGACCTCCGGGGACCCAGTACTTC.